This T cell receptor (beta chain) was obtained from a study of shared clonotypes between healthy human individuals. Every contributor of samples was a Caucasian grown-up residing in Nashville, Tennessee. This CDR3 has 14 amino acids. The germline gives CDR1 SGHDT, CDR2 YYEEEE. J gave up 6 bases and V 2 bases, and 8 bases lay outside the gene matches. A deep-level run was used for the assay. 250 to 300 ng DNA, some 30,000 T cell genomes, went into unsorted PBMC replicate PCRs. Using immunoSEQ multiplex PCR, the repertoire was profiled, and TCRdb retains in-frame clones only, with some absent. The sample holds fewer than 550,000 clones, over 60% seen once.

The chain has TRBV5-6 and TRBJ2-7, with 7 bases identical to TRBD1. Sequencing was done on a sample of PBMCs. This receptor was taken from a woman between 40 and 55 years old in good health. Some clones in this sample may be carry-over from other donors' samples. CDR3 amino acids: CASSFTGVLGEQYF. The CDR3 nucleotides are TGTGCCAGCAGCTTCACAGGGGTTTTAGGCGAGCAGTACTTC. Full variable domain (outside the CDR3, taken from reference TRBV5-6 and TRBJ2-7): DAGVTQSPTHLIKTRGQQVTLRCSPKSGHDTVSWYQQALGQGPQFIFQYYEEEERQRGNFPDRFSGHQFPNYSSELNVNALLLGDSALYLCASSFTGVLGEQYFGPGTRLTVT.